These 2 T cell receptor beta chains originate from one sample sequenced in a study of T cell responses to AZD1222 COVID-19 vaccine. Method: immunoSEQ multiplex PCR; TCRdb's copy keeps in-frame clones and lacks some. This table holds 100,000 to 150,000 clones, around 90% found once. The sequencing used peripheral blood, collected 28 days after the second AZD1222 dose. Receptors were obtained from an adult who received the AZD1222 COVID-19 vaccine.

A few counts support this clone. This chain links TRBV4-1 with TRBJ1-5; D remains unclear. Deletions cut 0 bases from V and 5 bases from J, with 17 bases between. There are 17 residues in the CDR3. CDR1 and CDR2 (germline): MGHRA, YSYEKL. The CDR3 loop is CASSQEGLVRGYQPQHF. The CDR3 nucleotides are TGCGCCAGCAGCCAAGAAGGTTTGGTACGGGGTTATCAGCCCCAGCATTTT.

Concerning this clone itself: The same CDR3 can be traced to other DNA sequences in this sample. J is TRBJ2-1 and V is TRBV7-9, with D hard to call. CDR3 size: 14 residues. Trimming pared 2 bases from V and 2 bases from J, leaving 7 bases between. CDR1 is SEHNR and CDR2 is FQNEAQ in the germline V gene (reference sequence). The CDR3 DNA is TGTGCCAGCAGCTTATCTGGCCCCTACAATGAGCAGTTCTTC. Translating it yields CASSLSGPYNEQFF.